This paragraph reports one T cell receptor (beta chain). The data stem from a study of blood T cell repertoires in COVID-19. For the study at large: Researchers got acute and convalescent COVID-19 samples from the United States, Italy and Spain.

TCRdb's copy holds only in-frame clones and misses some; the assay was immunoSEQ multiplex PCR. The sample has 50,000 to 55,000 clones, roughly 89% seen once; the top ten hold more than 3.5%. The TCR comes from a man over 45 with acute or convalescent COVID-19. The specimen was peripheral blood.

The CDR3 nucleotides are TGTGCCAGCTCACTTTGGACTAGTACTGAGGAGACCCAGTACTTC. Its translation: CASSLWTSTEETQYF. The J gene is TRBJ2-5, the V gene TRBV18, with 7 bases aligning to TRBD2. This CDR3 spans 15 amino acids. CDR1 KGHSH and CDR2 LQKENI come from the germline V gene. J gave up 5 bases and V 4 bases, and 10 bases lay outside the gene matches.